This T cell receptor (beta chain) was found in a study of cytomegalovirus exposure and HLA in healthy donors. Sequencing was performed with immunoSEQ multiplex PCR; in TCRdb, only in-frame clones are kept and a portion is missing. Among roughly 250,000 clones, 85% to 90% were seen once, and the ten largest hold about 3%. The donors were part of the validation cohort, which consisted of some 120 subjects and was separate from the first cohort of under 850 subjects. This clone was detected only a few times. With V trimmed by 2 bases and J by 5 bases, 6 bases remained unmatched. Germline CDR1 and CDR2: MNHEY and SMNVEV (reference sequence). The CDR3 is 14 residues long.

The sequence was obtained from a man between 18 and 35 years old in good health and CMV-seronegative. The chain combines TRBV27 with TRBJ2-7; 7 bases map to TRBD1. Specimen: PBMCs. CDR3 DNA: TGTGCCAGCAGTTTAGAGGACAGGCCGAACGAGCAGTACTTC. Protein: CASSLEDRPNEQYF.